This TCR beta chain was recovered during a study of cytomegalovirus exposure and HLA in healthy donors. Regarding the study as a whole: Per published reports, the classifier diagnosed cytomegalovirus status with high specificity and sensitivity.

This CDR3 spans 15 amino acids. The germline CDR1 and CDR2 sequences are SGHRS and YFSETQ. V was shortened by 0 bases and J by 2 bases, with 11 bases between the two germline ends. To note about this clone: The antigen is not known.

Healthy bone marrow donors made up the donors. The PCR made use of 60 Vbeta and 13 Jbeta primers. Assay used: immunoSEQ multiplex PCR; TCRdb lists only in-frame clones, some missing. The sample consists of about 200,000 clones, around 81% of them appearing once. This clonotype was obtained from a man aged 18 to 29 in good health and CMV-seronegative. The rearrangement links TRBV5-1 to TRBJ1-2; D is perhaps TRBD1 (5 bases). Source material: PBMCs. The CDR3: CASSLAPGENYGYTF. CDR3 in DNA: TGCGCCAGCAGCTTGGCTCCGGGGGAGAACTATGGCTACACCTTC.